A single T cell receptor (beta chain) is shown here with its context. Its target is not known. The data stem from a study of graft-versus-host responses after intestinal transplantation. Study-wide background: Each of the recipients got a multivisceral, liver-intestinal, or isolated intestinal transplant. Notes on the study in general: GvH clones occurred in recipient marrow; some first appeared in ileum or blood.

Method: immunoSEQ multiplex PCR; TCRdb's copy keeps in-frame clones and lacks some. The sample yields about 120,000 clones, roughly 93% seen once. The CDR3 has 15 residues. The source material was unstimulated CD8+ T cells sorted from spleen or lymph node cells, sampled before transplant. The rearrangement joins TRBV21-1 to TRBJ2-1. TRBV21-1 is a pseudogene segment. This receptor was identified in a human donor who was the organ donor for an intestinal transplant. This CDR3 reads CASSKGGGPLVEQFF. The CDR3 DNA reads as TGTGCCAGCAGCAAGGGAGGGGGCCCTCTGGTTGAGCAGTTCTTC.